A selection of T cell receptor beta chains follows, all from one sample in a study of response to subunit inactivated influenza vaccine. TCRdb reprocessed the RT-PCR reads with MiXCR, giving one entry per CDR3 protein. Among roughly 190,000 distinct CDR3 sequences listed, around 12% were seen once. These data were also reused for a study on T cells expressing NK-cell markers.

Sequenced material: CD8+ T cells sorted from PBMCs, taken 11 to 12 days after vaccination. These receptors originate from a man aged 45-60 years who received an inactivated influenza vaccine. Both conserved end residues are part of each CDR3. A D gene is named only where the DNA matches it firmly. Size tells how often a clone was seen (once, few, many) or the class of an expanded clone, and some rows leave it out.

abundance: -; v_gene: TRBV6-2/TRBV6-3; j_gene: TRBJ2-4; d_gene: TRBD2; CDR3aa: CASSYYRGEKNIQYF; CDR3nt: TGTGCCAGCAGTTACTACCGGGGGGAAAAAAACATTCAGTACTTC
abundance: few; v_gene: TRBV3-1; j_gene: TRBJ2-1; d_gene: -; CDR3aa: CASSQVGVTSRTEQFF; CDR3nt: TGTGCCAGCAGCCAAGTTGGTGTTACTAGCCGTACTGAGCAGTTCTTC
abundance: many; v_gene: TRBV29-1; j_gene: TRBJ2-3; d_gene: -; CDR3aa: CSVEILDTQYF; CDR3nt: TGCAGCGTTGAAATACTAGATACGCAGTATTTT
abundance: few; v_gene: TRBV28; j_gene: TRBJ2-5; d_gene: TRBD1; CDR3aa: CASSLLQTGGMETQYF; CDR3nt: TGTGCCAGCAGTTTACTCCAGACAGGGGGAATGGAGACCCAGTACTTC
abundance: -; v_gene: TRBV6-2/TRBV6-3; j_gene: TRBJ2-3; d_gene: -; CDR3aa: CASTLFYTDTQYF; CDR3nt: TGTGCCAGCACGCTGTTTTACACAGATACGCAGTATTTT
abundance: few; v_gene: TRBV20-1; j_gene: TRBJ2-3; d_gene: -; CDR3aa: CSAVGAGPRTDTQYF; CDR3nt: TGCAGTGCCGTGGGGGCGGGTCCTAGGACAGATACGCAGTATTTT
abundance: many; v_gene: TRBV6-2/TRBV6-3; j_gene: TRBJ1-2; d_gene: -; CDR3aa: CASSYTIRGGDGYTF; CDR3nt: TGTGCCAGCAGTTACACAATCCGGGGAGGCGATGGCTACACCTTC
abundance: -; v_gene: TRBV2; j_gene: TRBJ2-7; d_gene: TRBD2; CDR3aa: CASSDIAGAADEQYF; CDR3nt: TGTGCCAGCAGTGATATCGCGGGAGCTGCTGACGAGCAGTACTTC
abundance: -; v_gene: TRBV11-2; j_gene: TRBJ2-4; d_gene: -; CDR3aa: CASSPVVWLKGNIQYF; CDR3nt: TGTGCCAGCAGCCCCGTGGTCTGGCTTAAAGGAAACATTCAGTACTTC
abundance: few; v_gene: TRBV29-1; j_gene: TRBJ2-5; d_gene: -; CDR3aa: CSVEVLGHYLKETQYF; CDR3nt: TGCAGCGTTGAAGTGTTGGGCCATTATCTTAAAGAGACCCAGTACTTC
abundance: few; v_gene: TRBV14; j_gene: TRBJ2-1; d_gene: TRBD2; CDR3aa: CASSRRAGGRNEQFF; CDR3nt: TGTGCCAGCAGCCGGAGAGCGGGAGGGCGTAATGAGCAGTTCTTC
abundance: few; v_gene: TRBV7-6; j_gene: TRBJ2-1; d_gene: -; CDR3aa: CASSLGDPNEQFF; CDR3nt: TGTGCCAGCAGCTTAGGTGACCCCAATGAGCAGTTCTTC
abundance: many; v_gene: TRBV4-2; j_gene: TRBJ1-1; d_gene: -; CDR3aa: CASSQVQGLGKAFF; CDR3nt: TGTGCCAGCAGCCAAGTCCAGGGTTTGGGGAAAGCTTTCTTT
abundance: few; v_gene: TRBV7-9; j_gene: TRBJ2-5; d_gene: TRBD2; CDR3aa: CASSPGLAGGIETQYF; CDR3nt: TGTGCCAGCAGCCCGGGACTAGCGGGAGGTATCGAGACCCAGTACTTC
abundance: many; v_gene: TRBV6-1; j_gene: TRBJ1-2; d_gene: -; CDR3aa: CASSLGLEGLYGYTF; CDR3nt: TGTGCCAGCAGCCTAGGACTAGAGGGGTTATATGGCTACACCTTC
abundance: -; v_gene: TRBV20-1; j_gene: TRBJ2-5; d_gene: TRBD1; CDR3aa: CSATRDRGLGETQYF; CDR3nt: TGCAGTGCTACCAGGGACAGGGGGCTAGGAGAGACCCAGTACTTC
abundance: few; v_gene: TRBV2; j_gene: TRBJ2-5; d_gene: -; CDR3aa: CASTGTGRETQYF; CDR3nt: TGTGCCAGCACCGGAACAGGACGAGAGACCCAGTACTTC
abundance: few; v_gene: TRBV7-3; j_gene: TRBJ2-7; d_gene: TRBD1; CDR3aa: CASSWGTERFYEQYF; CDR3nt: TGTGCCAGCAGCTGGGGGACAGAGAGGTTCTACGAGCAGTACTTC
abundance: -; v_gene: TRBV6-1; j_gene: TRBJ2-5; d_gene: -; CDR3aa: CASSEGGVRETQYF; CDR3nt: TGTGCCAGCAGTGAAGGGGGGGTGCGAGAGACCCAGTACTTC
abundance: -; v_gene: TRBV4-3; j_gene: TRBJ2-1; d_gene: TRBD2; CDR3aa: CASSQGTSGPRNEQFF; CDR3nt: TGCGCCAGCAGCCAAGGGACTAGCGGGCCAAGAAATGAGCAGTTCTTC
abundance: -; v_gene: TRBV7-6; j_gene: TRBJ2-1; d_gene: TRBD2; CDR3aa: CSSSSHLAGVNNEQFF; CDR3nt: TGTAGCAGCAGCTCCCATCTAGCGGGAGTTAACAATGAGCAGTTCTTC
abundance: -; v_gene: TRBV6-2/TRBV6-3; j_gene: TRBJ1-1; d_gene: -; CDR3aa: CASSQTRWGTEAFF; CDR3nt: TGTGCCAGCAGCCAAACGCGTTGGGGAACTGAAGCTTTCTTT